These T cell receptor beta chains were read from a single sample in a study of cytomegalovirus exposure and HLA in healthy donors. The protocol was immunoSEQ multiplex PCR, while the TCRdb copy is restricted to in-frame clones and leaves out a portion. The sample comprises 150,000 to 200,000 clones, 75% of which are singletons, and 2.5% to 3.5% rests with the top ten. The sample was PBMCs. The receptors were sampled from a male donor in good health and CMV-seronegative. Each CDR3 is given with its conserved first and last residue. A D gene is named only where the DNA matches it firmly. Clone size is shown for a subset of rows, as once, few, many or a class of expanded clone.

d_call,clone_size,j_call,v_call,cdr3_aa,cdr3_nt
.,.,TRBJ1-1,TRBV6-1,CVSRPTVMNTEAFF,TGTGTCAGCAGACCGACAGTCATGAACACTGAAGCTTTCTTT
TRBD1,.,TRBJ2-1,TRBV7-9,CASSLRTGTALYNEQFF,TGTGCCAGCAGCTTAAGAACCGGGACAGCCCTTTACAATGAGCAGTTCTTC
.,.,TRBJ2-1,TRBV25-1,CASSRPGTSPYNEQFF,TGTGCCAGCAGCAGACCCGGGACTTCACCCTACAATGAGCAGTTCTTC
.,.,TRBJ1-5,TRBV27,CASSLYLGQPQHF,TGTGCCAGCAGTTTATATTTGGGCCAGCCCCAGCATTTT
TRBD1,.,TRBJ2-6,TRBV9,CASSDRDRANSGANVLTF,TGTGCCAGCAGTGATAGGGACAGGGCGAACTCTGGGGCCAACGTCCTGACTTTC
.,.,TRBJ1-2,TRBV4-2,CASSQGGGQGSYGYTF,TGTGCCAGCAGCCAAGGGGGGGGGCAGGGGAGCTATGGCTACACCTTC
.,once,TRBJ1-2,TRBV2,CASPKYGGGNYGYTF,TGTGCCAGCCCGAAGTATGGGGGCGGGAACTATGGCTACACCTTC
TRBD1,.,TRBJ1-2,TRBV6-1,CASSEDWTGKLYTF,TGTGCCAGCAGTGAAGATTGGACAGGGAAATTGTACACCTTC
.,few,TRBJ1-4,TRBV6-6,CATMGAATNEKLFF,TGTGCCACCATGGGGGCAGCAACTAATGAAAAACTGTTTTTT
.,.,TRBJ1-2,TRBV30,CAWSVGTSTGGGYTF,TGTGCCTGGAGTGTCGGGACCTCGACTGGAGGGGGCTACACCTTC
.,.,TRBJ2-5,TRBV5-6,CASTSYQETQYF,TGTGCCAGCACCTCGTACCAAGAGACCCAGTACTTC
.,.,TRBJ1-1,TRBV2,CASSERAGNTEAFF,TGTGCCAGCAGTGAAAGGGCGGGAAACACTGAAGCTTTCTTT